Described below is a single T cell receptor beta chain sequence and its context. Using immunoSEQ multiplex PCR, the repertoire was profiled, and TCRdb retains in-frame clones only, with some absent. The sample has under 85,000 clones, roughly four fifths seen once. CDR3 length equals 20 residues. V was clipped by 5 bases and J by 1 base; unmatched bases: 14. Germline V gene data show CDR1 as LGHDT and CDR2 as YNNKEL (reference sequence). This specimen comes from a study of blood T cell repertoires in COVID-19. Looking at the study overall: Specimens from acute and convalescent COVID-19 originated in the United States, Italy and Spain.

The source is a man aged 45 to 65 with COVID-19, enrolled during active disease. The sequenced sample was peripheral blood. The gene calls are TRBV3-1 (or the pseudogene TRBV3-2) and TRBJ2-3; 14 positions agree with TRBD2. The CDR3: CASSYRTSGGPRGRTDTQYF. In DNA form, the CDR3 reads TGTGCCAGCAGCTATCGGACTAGCGGGGGGCCACGAGGGCGCACAGATACGCAGTATTTT.